Presented here are 11 T cell receptor beta chains from one specimen sequenced in a study of T cell repertoires in cytomegalovirus infection. MiXCR was run by TCRdb on the reads, yielding one entry per CDR3 protein. The repertoire holds around 74,000 distinct CDR3 sequences, with 3.7% as singletons. Sequencing input: PBMCs. The source of these receptors is a human donor in good health (CMV status not recorded). Some clones in this sample may be carry-over from other donors' samples.

This clonotype was recorded at least ten times. The genes are TRBV5-6 and TRBJ2-7, with D tentatively TRBD2 (6 bases). Germline values: CDR1 SGHDT, CDR2 YYEEEE. V lost 5 bases and J lost 1, with 13 bases in between. The CDR3 spans 14 residues. The CDR3 here is CASRYRRVSYEQYF. The CDR3, as DNA: TGTGCCAGCAGGTATCGGAGGGTGTCCTACGAGCAGTACTTC.

This clonotype came up a few times. The chain joins TRBV6-5 to TRBJ2-7, with D unclear. Trimming stripped 4 bases from V and 3 bases from J, with 7 bases between. The CDR3 is 12 amino acids. Germline CDR1 MNHEY, CDR2 SVGAGI. CDR3 nucleotides: TGTGCCAGCAGTTCGAGTCGCTACGAGCAGTACTTC. Protein: CASSSSRYEQYF.

This clonotype was recorded many times. The V call is TRBV2, the J call TRBJ1-1, with unresolved D. The CDR3 has 13 amino acids. Germline V gene sequence: CDR1 SNHLY, CDR2 FYNNEI. V lost 3 bases and J lost 0, with 5 bases in between. DNA of the CDR3: TGTGCCAGCAGTGACGGGCTGAACACTGAAGCTTTCTTT. It is translated as CASSDGLNTEAFF.

This clonotype was picked up many times. The chain employs TRBV6-6 and TRBJ1-1; the D gene is possibly TRBD1 (6 bases). The CDR3 is 13 amino acids. The ends were cut back, 8 bases at V and 5 bases at J, with 15 bases in the middle. Germline V CDR1 and CDR2: MNHNY, SVGAGI (reference sequence). As DNA, the CDR3 is TGTGCCAGCGGTCGGGGGGCGGAAACTGAAGCTTTCTTT. This sequence encodes CASGRGAETEAFF.

As for this clonotype: A much larger clonotype is one base distant, so this may be a read error. CDR3 coding DNA: TGTGCCAGCAGCTTGATTCTAGCGGGGGAGAATGAGCAGTTCTTC. This codes for CASSLILAGENEQFF. This rearrangement joins TRBV7-2 to TRBJ2-1, with 10 bases that match TRBD2. The CDR3 is 15 amino acids. Per germline, CDR1 SGHTA and CDR2 FQGNSA. V was clipped by 3 bases and J by 7 bases; unmatched bases: 6.

This clonotype has at least ten counts. The chain combines TRBV7-7 with TRBJ2-7, with a tentative D call TRBD2 (5 bases). Germline V gene sequence: CDR1 SSHAT, CDR2 FNYEAQ (reference sequence). Trimming removed 5 bases at V and 5 bases at J, with 16 bases between. The CDR3 is 14 residues long. CDR3 loop: CASSLGPGNHEQYF. CDR3 sequence (DNA): TGTGCCAGCAGCCTTGGTCCCGGGAACCACGAGCAGTACTTC.

This clonotype appeared many times. J is TRBJ1-1 and V is TRBV20-1; TRBD1 matches at 8 bases. Germline CDR1 is DFQATT and CDR2 is SNEGSKA (reference sequence). CDR3 size: 13 residues. J lost 9 bases, V lost 1 base, and 7 bases had no gene match. The CDR3 DNA reads as TGCAGTGCTAGAGGATCCGACAGGGGAAAAGCTTTCTTT. Protein sequence: CSARGSDRGKAFF.

This clonotype was observed many times. The V gene is TRBV10-3, the J gene TRBJ1-1; D is possibly TRBD1 (5 bases). The CDR3 length is 13 residues. V was pared by 3 bases and J by 7 bases, with 12 bases between. The germline V gene encodes CDR1 ENHRY and CDR2 SYGVKD. In DNA, the CDR3 is TGTGCCATCAGTGAAGGGGCAGGGAATGAAGCTTTCTTT. Protein: CAISEGAGNEAFF.

This clonotype has at least ten counts. The gene calls are TRBV2 and TRBJ1-5; D unclear. Germline V CDR1 and CDR2: SNHLY, FYNNEI. The CDR3 loop spans 15 amino acids. V was cut by 1 base and J by 4 bases, with 11 bases left in between. In DNA form, the CDR3 reads TGTGCCAGCAGTGAAGGGTTACGTGGTAATCAGCCCCAGCATTTT. The encoded protein is CASSEGLRGNQPQHF.

In this sample, this clonotype turned up many times. The rearrangement uses TRBV5-1 and TRBJ2-7, with a weak D call TRBD2 (6 bases). The V gene lost 7 bases and the J gene lost 3 bases, with 14 bases spanning the gap. Germline-derived CDR1 and CDR2 are SGHRS and YFSETQ. This CDR3 has 13 amino acids. In DNA, the CDR3 is TGCGCCAGCTACCTTACCGGGAGCTACGAGCAGTACTTC. Encoded protein: CASYLTGSYEQYF.

This clonotype was picked up many times. Sequence at one end of the junction differs from germline and may be a read error. This rearrangement joins TRBV7-8 to TRBJ2-2, with TRBD2 as a possible D gene (6 bases). This CDR3 spans 15 amino acids. From germline, CDR1 is SGHVS and CDR2 FQNEAQ. The CDR3 DNA reads TGTGCCAGCAGCTTGATTGCGGGGAACGCCGGGGAGCTGTTTTTT. Its translation: CASSLIAGNAGELFF.